These 20 T cell receptor beta chains share one sample of origin, sequenced in a study of blood T cells in healthy people across ages. Sample-barcoded 5' priming and a J-beta primer mix drove a second PCR of about 6 to 12 cycles. TCRdb used MiXCR to reprocess the 5' RACE reads, holding one entry per CDR3 protein. This table holds 1.5 million to 2 million distinct CDR3 sequences, about 50% found once. Sequencing was done on a sample of blood. These receptors originate from a woman aged 40 to 50 in good health.

This sequence joins TRBV4-3 and TRBJ2-5, with TRBD1 matching 8 bases. The germline CDR1 and CDR2 sequences are LGHNA and YSLEER. This CDR3 contains 16 residues. V shed 1 base and J 5 bases; nucleotides not matched to a gene: 9. The CDR3 region is CASSQGAGQGWETQYF. The DNA for the CDR3 is TGCGCCAGCAGCCAAGGGGCCGGACAGGGATGGGAGACCCAGTACTTC.

The chain combines TRBV6-5 with TRBJ2-5; D tentatively fits TRBD1 or TRBD2 (6 bases each). The V gene lost 2 bases and the J gene lost 5 bases, with 15 bases spanning the gap. Germline V gives CDR1 MNHEY, CDR2 SVGAGI. The length of the CDR3 is 15 residues. The chain's CDR3 is CASSYVGGAGETQYF. DNA of the CDR3: TGTGCCAGCAGTTACGTGGGGGGCGCCGGGGAGACCCAGTACTTC.

The V gene is TRBV19, the J gene TRBJ2-1, with D tentatively TRBD2 (6 bases). The CDR3 is 15 amino acids. Germline CDR1 is LNHDA and CDR2 is SQIVND (reference sequence). V was cut by 1 base and J by 2 bases, with 9 bases left in between. CDR3 bases: TGTGCCAGTAGTATAGGGGGGGTTACCTACAATGAGCAGTTCTTC. Encoded protein: CASSIGGVTYNEQFF.

The chain carries TRBV15 and TRBJ2-7, with TRBD1 matching over 8 bases. The V segment lost 6 bases and the J segment 1 base; nucleotides outside the gene matches: 11. CDR3 length: 16 residues. Germline V gene sequence: CDR1 LNHNV, CDR2 YYDKDF (reference sequence). The CDR3 region has the DNA TGTGCCACCAGTAGTAGAAGGACAGGGAGTTCCTACGAGCAGTACTTC. Translation gives CATSSRRTGSSYEQYF.

V gene TRBV7-2 combines with J gene TRBJ2-7; TRBD2 might be the D (5 bases). The J call may be incorrect, as the DNA end agrees better with TRBJ2-1. Germline CDR1 is SGHTA and CDR2 is FQGNSA. This CDR3 is 13 amino acids long. The CDR3 here is CASSPRGGETQFF. The CDR3 nucleotides read TGTGCCAGCAGCCCCCGGGGTGGGGAGACCCAGTTCTTC.

The genes are TRBV27 and TRBJ2-3; D possibly uses TRBD1 or TRBD2 (5 bases each). With 4 bases removed from V and 3 bases from J, the gap between germline ends came to 26 bases. Germline CDR1 MNHEY, CDR2 SMNVEV (reference sequence). The length of the CDR3 is 19 residues. The CDR3 spells CASSSPAPGRMFVTDTQYF. The CDR3 nucleotides read TGTGCCAGCAGTTCCCCCGCTCCGGGACGGATGTTTGTGACAGATACGCAGTATTTT.

The CDR3 coding sequence is TGTGCCAGCAGCTCGGGACAGGGGGCGTATCAGCCCCAGCATTTT. This sequence encodes CASSSGQGAYQPQHF. This sequence joins TRBV28 and TRBJ1-5, with 12 bases fitting TRBD1. Per the germline V gene, CDR1 is MDHEN and CDR2 is SYDVKM. This CDR3 is 15 amino acids long. V dropped 6 bases and J dropped 5; count of bases not matched to a gene: 5.

V is TRBV10-3 and J is TRBJ1-2; D might be TRBD1 (5 bases). Per the germline V gene, CDR1 is ENHRY and CDR2 is SYGVKD. Trimming removed 5 bases at V and 4 bases at J, with 14 bases between. The CDR3 contains 14 residues. The CDR3: CAISKQAPGYGYTF. The CDR3 nucleotides are TGTGCCATCAGTAAACAGGCCCCAGGCTATGGCTACACCTTC.

This clonotype was counted between two and nine times. The chain recombines TRBV6-5 with TRBJ2-5, with 10 bases that match TRBD1. The germline V gene has CDR1 MNHEY and CDR2 SVGAGI. The CDR3 covers 15 residues. Trimming at V came to 4 bases and at J to 4 bases, leaving 6 bases not matched to a gene. CDR3 nucleotides: TGTGCCAGCAGTTCCGGGACAGGGGATGTAGAGACCCAGTACTTC. It encodes CASSSGTGDVETQYF.

The V and J genes are TRBV7-9 and TRBJ1-2; D call uncertain. Germline V gene lookup returns CDR1 SEHNR and CDR2 FQNEAQ (reference sequence). There are 15 residues in the CDR3. The V and J ends lost 5 bases and 8 bases respectively, with 21 bases between them. CDR3 protein: CASSLLLTSLQGYTF. The CDR3 bases are TGTGCCAGCAGCCTTCTCCTTACAAGTCTCCAGGGCTACACCTTC.

This clonotype was observed a few times. The chain couples TRBV7-9 to TRBJ2-5; the D gene is possibly TRBD2 (5 bases). V dropped 3 bases and J dropped 1 base, with 15 bases sitting between them. Germline values: CDR1 SEHNR, CDR2 FQNEAQ (reference sequence). This CDR3 has 16 amino acids. CDR3 nucleotides: TGTGCCAGCAGCTTCCGCGTAAGGACTTCCCAAGAGACCCAGTACTTC. This translates into CASSFRVRTSQETQYF.

V and J are TRBV20-1 and TRBJ1-4, with TRBD1 matching over 7 bases. J gave up 7 bases and V 5 bases, and 16 bases lay outside the gene matches. This CDR3 region has 16 residues. The germline V gene encodes CDR1 DFQATT and CDR2 SNEGSKA (reference sequence). The CDR3 region has the DNA TGCAGTGCTCCCCTTCGGGAGGGGGCTTTCAGTGAAAAACTGTTTTTT. This sequence encodes CSAPLREGAFSEKLFF.

The rearrangement joins TRBV24-1 to TRBJ2-7; no clear D. CDR3 length: 14 residues. Germline V gives CDR1 KGHDR, CDR2 SFDVKD. Trimming left V 3 bases short and J 2 bases short, with 10 bases between. As DNA, the CDR3 is TGTGCCACCAGTGATAGGACCTCCCCCTACGAGCAGTACTTC. Its translation: CATSDRTSPYEQYF.

The chain joins TRBV20-1 to TRBJ1-1; a possible D gene is TRBD1 (5 bases). The CDR3 length is 13 residues. Germline CDR1 reads DFQATT; CDR2 reads SNEGSKA (reference sequence). V dropped 3 bases and J dropped 1 base, with 9 bases sitting between them. This CDR3 is CSARRQPNTEAFF. The CDR3 DNA reads as TGCAGTGCTAGGAGACAGCCGAACACTGAAGCTTTCTTT.

A few counts support this clonotype. The rearrangement uses TRBV27 and TRBJ1-2, with a possible D match to TRBD1 (5 bases). Trimming took 4 bases from V and 4 from J, leaving 19 bases between them. Per the germline V gene, CDR1 is MNHEY and CDR2 is SMNVEV (reference sequence). CDR3 size: 16 residues. The CDR3 reads CASSSARGPNPYGYTF. CDR3 nucleotide sequence: TGTGCCAGCAGTTCGGCCCGGGGCCCGAACCCCTATGGCTACACCTTC.

This chain joins TRBV7-8 and TRBJ1-2; 7 positions agree with TRBD1. CDR1 is SGHVS, CDR2 FQNEAQ, per germline. This CDR3 spans 14 amino acids. The J segment lost 8 bases and the V segment lost 2 bases, leaving 8 bases of the junction unmatched. The CDR3 DNA sequence: TGTGCCAGCAGCTTACCGGGGACAGAGGGCGGCTACACCTTC. Its translation: CASSLPGTEGGYTF.

The chain is built from TRBV6-2 or TRBV6-3 and TRBJ2-4; no definite D call. The DNA end lines up better with TRBJ2-7; the J call may be wrong. The CDR3 has 15 amino acids. The germline CDR1 and CDR2 sequences are MNHEY and SVGEGT. CDR3 loop: CASSYGPLGPYEQYF. The CDR3 DNA reads TGTGCCAGCAGTTACGGTCCCCTCGGACCCTACGAGCAGTACTTC.

V and J are TRBV20-1 and TRBJ2-3; 7 bases are shared with TRBD1. CDR1 is DFQATT and CDR2 is SNEGSKA in the germline V gene (reference sequence). The CDR3 consists of 13 residues. Trimming at V came to 8 bases and at J to 3 bases, leaving 8 bases not matched to a gene. CDR3: CSTRYRGTDTQYF. CDR3 coding DNA: TGCAGTACTCGATACAGGGGAACAGATACGCAGTATTTT.

The CDR3 here is CASSLQSPYNEQFF. CDR3 in DNA: TGTGCCAGCAGTTTACAGTCCCCCTACAATGAGCAGTTCTTC. This chain joins TRBV12-3 or TRBV12-4 and TRBJ2-1; no reliable D call. Trimming took 2 bases from V and 2 from J, leaving 7 bases between them. This CDR3 comprises 14 residues.

This clonotype showed up just once. Germline and junction disagree at one end, which may indicate a read error. J is TRBJ2-3 and V is TRBV7-9; TRBD1 might be the D (6 bases). This CDR3 region has 14 residues. Per the germline V gene, CDR1 is SEHNR and CDR2 is FQNEAQ (reference sequence). In DNA form, the CDR3 reads TGTGCCGGCAGCCCCGGGACAATGACAGATACGCAGTATTTT. Its translation is CAGSPGTMTDTQYF.